One sample yielded the 27 T cell receptor beta chains listed below, sequenced in a study of blood T cell repertoires in COVID-19. Profiled with immunoSEQ multiplex PCR; TCRdb holds only in-frame clones, not every one. The sample lists fewer than 250,000 clones, roughly 80% occurring once. The material sequenced was peripheral blood. The source is a woman aged 55-69 years with active or convalescent COVID-19.

The chain recombines TRBV4-1 with TRBJ2-2; 7 bases align to TRBD1. Germline-derived CDR1 and CDR2 are MGHRA and YSYEKL. CDR3 length: 17 amino acids. Germline trimming cut 1 base from V and 5 bases from J; bases unmatched to any gene: 10. The CDR3 DNA reads as TGCGCCAGCAGCCAAGCCCGACCGGGACAGTTAACCGGGGAGCTGTTTTTT. Translated, it gives CASSQARPGQLTGELFF.

This chain uses TRBV5-1 with TRBJ1-1; D not certain. The CDR3 spans 18 residues. V shed 0 bases and J shed 0 bases, with 18 bases lying between them. CDR1 is SGHRS and CDR2 is YFSETQ in the germline V gene. The CDR3 loop is CASSLEGRRADMNTEAFF. For the CDR3, the DNA is TGCGCCAGCAGCTTGGAAGGGCGGAGGGCTGACATGAACACTGAAGCTTTCTTT.

As to this clone: Other DNA sequences of this sample code for an identical CDR3. V is TRBV29-1 and J is TRBJ1-1, with D possibly matching TRBD1 (6 bases). Germline CDR1 SQVTM, CDR2 ANQGSEA. This CDR3 region has 13 residues. Between the trimmed V and J ends, which lost 1 base and 2 bases, there was a span of 8 bases. CDR3 DNA sequence: TGCAGCGTTGAAGTACAGGGAAACACTGAAGCTTTCTTT. Residues: CSVEVQGNTEAFF.

The chain is built from TRBV18 and TRBJ2-6; 7 bases agree with TRBD1. Losses at the gene ends were 3 bases for V and 2 bases for J; bases not matched to a gene: 4. The CDR3 consists of 16 residues. Germline CDR1 reads KGHSH; CDR2 reads LQKENI. As DNA, the CDR3 is TGTGCCAGCTCACCGCTCAGGGGGACTGGGGCCAACGTCCTGACTTTC. Amino acids: CASSPLRGTGANVLTF.

Concerning this clone: This clone may be a read error of a much larger clone one base away. The chain uses TRBV2 and TRBJ1-1; D possibly corresponds to TRBD1 (5 bases). This CDR3 spans 13 amino acids. V lost 6 bases and J 3 bases, leaving 11 bases between the germline ends. Germline assignment: CDR1 SNHLY and CDR2 FYNNEI. The CDR3 loop is CASSFEGDTEAFF. DNA of the CDR3: TGTGCCAGCAGCTTCGAAGGGGACACTGAAGCTTTCTTT.

This clone was seen just once. The CDR3 sequence: CASSHKIQSRDRGYNEQFF. Here the CDR3 DNA reads TGTGCCAGCAGCCACAAAATACAGTCCCGGGACAGGGGTTACAATGAGCAGTTCTTC. The V gene is TRBV5-4, the J gene TRBJ2-1; TRBD1 matches at 10 bases. The germline V gene encodes CDR1 SGHNT and CDR2 YYREEE (reference sequence). The CDR3 has 19 residues. With 4 bases clipped from V and 4 bases from J, the junction kept 17 bases outside the gene matches.

This chain joins TRBV5-1 and TRBJ2-1, with a tentative D call TRBD1 (5 bases). V dropped 2 bases and J dropped 5 bases, with 14 bases sitting between them. CDR1 and CDR2 (germline): SGHRS, YFSETQ. The CDR3 length is 15 residues. The CDR3 loop is CASSFGDRSNNEQFF. The CDR3 bases are TGCGCCAGCAGCTTTGGTGACAGAAGTAACAATGAGCAGTTCTTC.

This rearrangement joins TRBV3-1 (or the pseudogene TRBV3-2) to TRBJ1-3; D gene unclear. Germline V gene data show CDR1 as LGHDT and CDR2 as YNNKEL (reference sequence). Trimming cost V 1 base and J 3 bases, with 7 bases left between them. The CDR3 covers 14 residues. CDR3: CASSQAEGGNTIYF. The CDR3 bases are TGTGCCAGCAGCCAAGCCGAGGGTGGAAACACCATATATTTT.

The chain joins TRBV14 to TRBJ1-2, with D hard to call. The length of the CDR3 is 14 residues. CDR1 SGHDN and CDR2 FVKESK come from the germline V gene. Trimming removed 1 base from V and 4 bases from J, with 10 bases in between. The CDR3 DNA follows: TGTGCCAGCAGCCAAGTCGGGATGAGCTATGGCTACACCTTC. It is translated as CASSQVGMSYGYTF. Full variable domain (remainder filled in from reference TRBV14 and TRBJ1-2): EAGVTQFPSHSVIEKGQTVTLRCDPISGHDNLYWYRRVMGKEIKFLLHFVKESKQDESGMPNNRFLAERTGGTYSTLKVQPAELEDSGVYFCASSQVGMSYGYTFGSGTRLTVV.

This clone came up once. In DNA form, the CDR3 reads TGTGCCGCCAGTAGAAACCTAGGATCTAACTATGGCTACACCTTC. Its translation: CAASRNLGSNYGYTF. The chain recombines TRBV19 with TRBJ1-2, with D unclear. The CDR3 has 15 amino acids. Germline loops: CDR1 LNHDA, CDR2 SQIVND (reference sequence). The germline V and J ends were trimmed by 11 bases and 0 bases, with 19 bases remaining between them.

The chain recombines TRBV19 with TRBJ1-1; unclear D gene. Trimming removed 7 bases from V and 0 bases from J, with 6 bases in between. Germline V lookup: CDR1 LNHDA, CDR2 SQIVND (reference sequence). CDR3 length: 12 amino acids. The CDR3: CASIGLNTEAFF. In nucleotides, the CDR3 is TGTGCCAGTATTGGCCTGAACACTGAAGCTTTCTTT.

The chain has TRBV5-4 and TRBJ2-2; 8 bases are a match to TRBD1. Germline values: CDR1 SGHNT, CDR2 YYREEE (reference sequence). The CDR3 length is 16 residues. Losses at the gene ends were 0 bases for V and 5 bases for J; bases not matched to a gene: 6. This CDR3 is CASSLDFQGATGELFF. The CDR3 DNA reads TGTGCCAGCAGCTTGGATTTCCAGGGGGCAACCGGGGAGCTGTTTTTT.

The gene calls are TRBV9 and TRBJ2-7, with TRBD2 as a possible D gene (7 bases). The V end lost 9 bases, the J end lost 3 bases, and 16 bases lay between the germline ends. CDR1 is SGDLS, CDR2 YYNGEE, per germline. This CDR3 has 13 amino acids. CDR3 nucleotide sequence: TGTGCCAACCTCCGGAGGGGGGGCTACGAGCAGTACGTC. As protein: CANLRRGGYEQYV.

This clone was seen once. The rearrangement links TRBV7-9 to TRBJ1-5, with D uncertain. The CDR3 covers 16 residues. Trimming shortened V by 0 bases and J by 0 bases, and 9 bases separated the two germline ends. From germline, CDR1 is SEHNR and CDR2 FQNEAQ (reference sequence). The CDR3 DNA follows: TGTGCCAGCAGCTTAGCCGACTCTTATAGCAATCAGCCCCAGCATTTT. Protein product: CASSLADSYSNQPQHF.

V usage is TRBV11-2 and J usage is TRBJ2-6; 8 bases line up with TRBD1. CDR1 and CDR2 (germline): SGHAT, FQNNGV. The CDR3 runs to 17 residues. The V and J ends lost 5 bases and 2 bases, in that order; junction bases with no gene match: 8. CDR3 sequence reads: CASSVTGGVTGANVLTF. CDR3 nucleotide sequence: TGTGCCAGCAGCGTCACAGGGGGAGTCACTGGGGCCAACGTCCTGACTTTC.

V and J are TRBV19 and TRBJ1-1; D unclear. Germline lookup yields CDR1 LNHDA and CDR2 SQIVND (reference sequence). Trimming took off 5 bases at V and 4 bases at J, with 20 bases between the two ends. The CDR3 is made up of 16 amino acids. The CDR3 sequence is CASSLGRAGLGTEAFF. The CDR3 DNA reads TGTGCCAGTAGTCTCGGGAGAGCGGGTTTGGGCACTGAAGCTTTCTTT.

V usage is TRBV5-5 and J usage is TRBJ1-5; D is ambiguous. The CDR3 contains 14 residues. The germline V and J ends were trimmed by 0 bases and 4 bases, with 8 bases remaining between them. The germline V gene encodes CDR1 SGHKS and CDR2 YYEKEE (reference sequence). The CDR3 DNA follows: TGTGCCAGCAGCTTGGAACTGAGAAATCAGCCCCAGCATTTT. Amino acids: CASSLELRNQPQHF.

The rearrangement links TRBV19 to TRBJ2-2; 8 nucleotides align to TRBD1. With V trimmed by 5 bases and J by 6 bases, 5 bases remained unmatched. Germline values: CDR1 LNHDA, CDR2 SQIVND (reference sequence). The CDR3 loop spans 14 amino acids. The CDR3 DNA follows: TGTGCCAGTAGTGACCAGGGGGCCCCCGGGGAGCTGTTTTTT. It is translated as CASSDQGAPGELFF.

This clone is labeled medium-sized. This chain uses TRBV5-8 with TRBJ1-1, with D hard to call. The germline V and J ends were trimmed by 1 base and 2 bases, with 15 bases remaining between them. The CDR3 consists of 16 residues. Looked up from germline, CDR1 is SGHTS and CDR2 is YDEGEE. The CDR3 nucleotides read TGTGCCAGCAGCTTGACGATATCGGCGGTCAACACTGAAGCTTTCTTT. Translating it yields CASSLTISAVNTEAFF.

The chain is built from TRBV7-8 and TRBJ1-5; 9 positions agree with TRBD1. Germline CDR1 is SGHVS and CDR2 is FQNEAQ. The trim removed 4 bases at V and 10 bases at J, leaving 8 bases unmatched. The CDR3 covers 14 residues. The CDR3, as DNA: TGTGCCAGCAGCTCCCGGGACAGGGCGAGCCCCCAGCATTTT. Amino acid sequence: CASSSRDRASPQHF.

The rearrangement uses TRBV3-1 (or the pseudogene TRBV3-2) and TRBJ1-5; 10 nucleotides agree with TRBD1. This CDR3 has 16 residues. V lost 2 bases to trimming and J lost 5 bases; unmatched junction nucleotides: 6. Germline V CDR1 and CDR2: LGHDT, YNNKEL (reference sequence). CDR3 region: CASSQNPTGGYQPQHF. DNA for the CDR3: TGTGCCAGCAGCCAAAATCCGACAGGGGGCTATCAGCCCCAGCATTTT.

The chain recombines TRBV3-1 (or the pseudogene TRBV3-2) with TRBJ2-3; 8 bases fit TRBD1. Trimming removed 4 bases from V and 6 bases from J; junction bases left unmatched: 9. The CDR3 extends over 15 amino acids. Germline CDR1 LGHDT, CDR2 YNNKEL (reference sequence). The CDR3 region has the DNA TGTGCCAGCAGCCCCCAGGGCAGGGGGCCGGATACGCAGTATTTT. This codes for CASSPQGRGPDTQYF.

V and J are TRBV6-1 and TRBJ1-5; D is undetermined. The germline gives CDR1 MNHNS, CDR2 SASEGT. This CDR3 is built from 15 residues. V shed 1 base and J shed 2 bases, with 9 bases lying between them. The CDR3 here is CASSEDGGGNQPQHF. CDR3 coding DNA: TGTGCCAGCAGTGAAGACGGAGGAGGCAATCAGCCCCAGCATTTT.

The chain carries TRBV7-2 and TRBJ1-6; D ambiguous. Germline CDR1 reads SGHTA; CDR2 reads FQGNSA. With 4 bases removed from V and 10 bases from J, the gap between germline ends came to 14 bases. This CDR3 is 14 amino acids long. The CDR3 sequence: CASSSTPRPSPLHF. CDR3 nucleotide sequence: TGTGCCAGCAGCTCCACTCCTAGGCCCTCACCCCTCCACTTT.

The rearrangement joins TRBV18 to TRBJ2-6; a weak D match, TRBD1 (6 bases). V lost 3 bases, J lost 0 bases, and 15 bases lay in between. There are 18 residues in the CDR3. Per germline, CDR1 KGHSH and CDR2 LQKENI. Here the CDR3 DNA reads TGTGCCAGCTCACCCCTCTCACGGACAGTCTCTGGGGCCAACGTCCTGACTTTC. The encoded protein is CASSPLSRTVSGANVLTF.

This clone occurred once. The CDR3 DNA is TGTGCCAGCGGGAACGGGACAGGGGGCTACAATCAGCCCCAGCATTTT. It specifies CASGNGTGGYNQPQHF. The rearrangement links TRBV27 to TRBJ1-5; 12 nucleotides agree with TRBD1. The V gene end was trimmed by 8 bases and the J gene end by 3 bases; junction bases not matched to a gene: 8. Germline CDR1 is MNHEY and CDR2 is SMNVEV (reference sequence). The CDR3 contains 16 residues.

This chain links TRBV19 with TRBJ1-5; 8 bases map to TRBD1. Germline CDR1 LNHDA, CDR2 SQIVND (reference sequence). V was pared by 3 bases and J by 7 bases, with 5 bases of the junction left unmatched. CDR3 length: 14 residues. CDR3 DNA sequence: TGTGCCAGTAGTATGGGCAGGGGGCGACAGCCCCAGCATTTT. It codes for CASSMGRGRQPQHF.